This record covers a single T cell receptor (beta chain). What this receptor recognizes is not known. A read error may account for a junction end that differs from germline. A constant-region primer and ProtoScript II reverse transcriptase were used to reverse-transcribe TCRbeta-specific cDNA from roughly 0.5 ug total RNA. TCRbeta libraries were built with three nested multiplex PCR rounds, a slightly modified ARM-PCR procedure. Multiplex TRBV1-TRBV30 forward primers and a Cbeta reverse primer were used in the first two PCR rounds, each of which was run for around 10 cycles. Sample barcodes and Illumina adapters were added in a final 25-cycle PCR with Deep VentR polymerase. Before sequencing, amplicons between 200 and 500 bp were purified from gel using a QIAquick gel extraction kit. The TCRbeta amplicons were sequenced with 250-bp paired-end reads on an Illumina HiSeq 2500. The authors' pipeline ran thus. Trimmomatic v0.33 was used to quality-trim the reads, and FLASH v1.2.11 was used to merge paired reads so that full CDR3 sequences could be recovered. V, D and J germline segments were assigned to the rearranged TCRbeta sequences using MiGEC v1.2.1b. VDJtools v1.0.0 computed clonotype statistics and Shannon-Wiener diversity indices. Except for diversity analysis, only each sample's 250 most abundant clonotypes were used in subsequent analyses to reduce sampling bias. TCRdb's own reprocessing of the public reads used fastp at Q25 and MiXCR and kept productive beta chains. Entries are consolidated by CDR3 protein sequence, retaining the most common genes and DNA. What appears here as the V and J calls and clone size reflects TCRdb's work, not the paper's. The sample includes 99,000 or so distinct CDR3 sequences, with roughly 80% observed a single time. The top ten constitute approximately 20% of the sample.

From the germline V gene, CDR1 is MGHRA and CDR2 is YSYEKL. Measured from the cysteine to the phenylalanine, the CDR3 is 16 residues long. Solely the CDR3 DNA is kept, with 48 bases framed from the first base. This entry comes from a study of tumor-infiltrating lymphocytes in primary liver carcinoma (dated by TCRdb to the late 2010s). As for the study more broadly: The five patients, three men and two women aged 30 to 69 years, had hepatocellular carcinoma (four) or combined HCC and intrahepatic cholangiocarcinoma (one). Agilent mRNA microarray profiling was performed on the roughly 25 tumor region samples to relate TCRbeta repertoire diversity to the local molecular phenotype. TCRbeta repertoire sequencing, expression microarrays and whole-exome sequencing were combined in the study across five regions of each liver tumor, with adjacent normal tissue and blood also included. TCRbeta repertoire sequencing covered approximately 35 specimens from 5 patients: 25 tumor regions, 5 adjacent noncancerous liver tissues and 5 peripheral blood samples. Tumors of the five patients were stage T1-T3 N0M0 with maximum diameters of about 4.2 to 10 cm. Repertoires from technical replicates were highly reproducible, with mean shared-clone rates roughly 0.9 and correlation coefficients above 0.95. Each sample produced about 3.65 to 7.13 million productive TCRbeta reads, and read depth showed no significant difference between tissue types.

Overall study results and their limits: Consistent with antigen-driven expansion, pairs of tumor regions showed higher repertoire overlap (mean around 36%) than either tumor-adjacent pairs (approximately 17%) or tumor-blood pairs (about 14%). Because the samples were bulk and unsorted, CD4+ and CD8+ T cell repertoires could not be compared. Because sequencing covered only the TCR beta chain and unpaired alpha chains were not captured, true repertoire diversity is likely underestimated. The top 250 clones accounted for a significantly greater share of the repertoire in tumors than in blood (p = 0.039). Only roughly 8-25% of top clones appeared in all five regions of a tumor, which suggests that tumor-infiltrating T cells are spatially heterogeneous. Only 4 or 5 patients were included in the study, and the authors note that the findings should be validated in a larger study.

Without any cell sorting, total RNA and DNA were co-extracted from about 20-30 mg of bulk tissue using the AllPrep DNA/RNA mini kit. Surgical resection was performed in China between 2015 and early 2016 on about 5 patients with histopathologically diagnosed primary liver carcinoma. Chronic HBV infection was present in the patients, and the patients were treatment-naive at sampling. Five spatially separated regions were sampled from each tumor: the superior, inferior, left-lateral and right-lateral poles, plus the tumor centre. More than 75% viable tumor cells were found by histology in every tumor sample. Pieces of fresh tumor and adjacent tissue were cut in half, with one half kept in RNAlater at -80 degrees C and the other half sent for histology.

The sequence joins TRBV4-1 to TRBJ2-5; 8 middle bases align to TRBD2. The source material was liver tumor tissue from sampling region 3. The sample's cell subset or site label, in plain terms: tumor region T3, left-lateral pole. The receptor was isolated from a middle-aged man with primary liver carcinoma and hepatitis B virus infection. The DNA sequence is TGCGCCAGCAGCCAAAATCCAGGACTAGCAGGAGAGACCCACTACTTC. Its amino acids are CASSQNPGLAGETHYF.